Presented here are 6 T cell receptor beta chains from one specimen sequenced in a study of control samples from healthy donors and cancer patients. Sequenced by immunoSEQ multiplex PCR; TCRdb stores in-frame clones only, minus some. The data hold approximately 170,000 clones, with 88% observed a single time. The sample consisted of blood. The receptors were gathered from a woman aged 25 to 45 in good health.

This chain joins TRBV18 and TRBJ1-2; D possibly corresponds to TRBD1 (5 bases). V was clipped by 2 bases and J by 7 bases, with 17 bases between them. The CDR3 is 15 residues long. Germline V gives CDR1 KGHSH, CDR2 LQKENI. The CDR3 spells CASSPNLRELGGYTF. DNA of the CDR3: TGTGCCAGCTCACCAAATCTCAGGGAATTAGGTGGCTACACCTTC.

CDR3 sequence: CASSFLWEDEQFF. The CDR3 DNA sequence: TGTGCCAGCAGTTTTCTATGGGAGGATGAGCAGTTCTTC. This chain joins TRBV28 and TRBJ2-1, with a weak D call TRBD2 (6 bases). Trimming left V 3 bases short and J 8 bases short, with 11 bases between. CDR3 length: 13 residues. In germline, CDR1 is MDHEN, CDR2 SYDVKM.

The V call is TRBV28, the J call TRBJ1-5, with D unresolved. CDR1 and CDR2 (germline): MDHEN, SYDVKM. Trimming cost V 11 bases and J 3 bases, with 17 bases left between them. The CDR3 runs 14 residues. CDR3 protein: CAGGIGLDNQPQHF. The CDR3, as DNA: TGTGCCGGCGGTATAGGACTGGACAATCAGCCCCAGCATTTT.

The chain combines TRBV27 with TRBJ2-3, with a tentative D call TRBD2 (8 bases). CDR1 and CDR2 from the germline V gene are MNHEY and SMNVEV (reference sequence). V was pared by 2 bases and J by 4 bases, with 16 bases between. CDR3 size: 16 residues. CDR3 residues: CASSLRGGGGADTQYF. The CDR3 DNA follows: TGTGCCAGCAGTTTACGGGGGGGAGGGGGCGCAGATACGCAGTATTTT.

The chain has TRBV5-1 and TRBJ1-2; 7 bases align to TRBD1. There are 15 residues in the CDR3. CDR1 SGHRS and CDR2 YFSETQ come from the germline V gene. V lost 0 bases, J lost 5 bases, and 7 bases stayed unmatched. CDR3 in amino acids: CASSLAGGGVYGYTF. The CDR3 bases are TGCGCCAGCAGCTTGGCCGGAGGGGGCGTTTATGGCTACACCTTC.

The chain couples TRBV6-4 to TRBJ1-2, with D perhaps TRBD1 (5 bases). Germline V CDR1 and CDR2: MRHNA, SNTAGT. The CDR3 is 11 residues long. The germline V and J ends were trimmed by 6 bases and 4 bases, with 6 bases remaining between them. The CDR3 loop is CASRGLYGYTF. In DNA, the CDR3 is TGTGCCAGCAGGGGACTCTATGGCTACACCTTC.